This T cell receptor (beta chain) was documented in a study of shared clonotypes between healthy human individuals. Clones were sequenced by immunoSEQ multiplex PCR, and TCRdb holds only the in-frame ones, with some missing. The table lists about 2.3 million clones, roughly 93% of them singletons. This clonotype was obtained from a man in his late teens or twenties in good health. Some clones in this sample may be carry-over from other donors' samples. Material for sequencing was naive CD4+ T cells from PBMCs. Subset given: CD45RA+ positively selected.

The CDR3 reads CASSQEVAGNPPGYTF. In nucleotides, the CDR3 is TGCGCCAGCAGCCAAGAAGTGGCAGGGAACCCTCCTGGCTACACCTTC. The chain carries TRBV4-3 and TRBJ1-2; D possibly corresponds to TRBD1 (5 bases). The germline V gene encodes CDR1 LGHNA and CDR2 YSLEER. The CDR3 extends over 16 amino acids. V was trimmed by 0 bases and J by 7 bases, leaving 18 bases between them.